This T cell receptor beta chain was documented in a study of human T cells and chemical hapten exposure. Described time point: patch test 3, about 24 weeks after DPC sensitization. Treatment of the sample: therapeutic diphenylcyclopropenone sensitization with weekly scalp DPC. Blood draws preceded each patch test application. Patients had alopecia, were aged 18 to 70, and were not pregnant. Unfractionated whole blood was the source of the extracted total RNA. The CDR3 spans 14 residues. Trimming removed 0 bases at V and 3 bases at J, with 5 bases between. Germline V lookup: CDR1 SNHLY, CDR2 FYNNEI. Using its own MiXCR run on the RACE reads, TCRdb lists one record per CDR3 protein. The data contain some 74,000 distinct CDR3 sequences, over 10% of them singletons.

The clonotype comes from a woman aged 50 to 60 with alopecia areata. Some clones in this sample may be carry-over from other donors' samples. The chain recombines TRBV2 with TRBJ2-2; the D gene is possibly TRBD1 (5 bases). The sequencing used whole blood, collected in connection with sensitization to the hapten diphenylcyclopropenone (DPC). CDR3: CASSEAGDTGELFF. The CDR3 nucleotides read TGTGCCAGCAGTGAAGCAGGGGACACCGGGGAGCTGTTTTTT.